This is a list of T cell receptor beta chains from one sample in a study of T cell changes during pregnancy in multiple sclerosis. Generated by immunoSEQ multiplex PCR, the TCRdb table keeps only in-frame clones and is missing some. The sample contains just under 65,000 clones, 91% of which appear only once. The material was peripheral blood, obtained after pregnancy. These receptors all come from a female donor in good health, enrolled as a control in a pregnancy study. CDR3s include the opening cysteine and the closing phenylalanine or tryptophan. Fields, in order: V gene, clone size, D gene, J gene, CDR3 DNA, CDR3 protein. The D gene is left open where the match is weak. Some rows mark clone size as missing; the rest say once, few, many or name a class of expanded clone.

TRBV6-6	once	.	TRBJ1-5	TGTGCCAGCAGCCCCAGACACAAGGCCCCCAATCAGCCCCAGCATTTT	CASSPRHKAPNQPQHF
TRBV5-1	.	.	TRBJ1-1	TGCGCCAGCAGCACAGACGGGAGGAACACTGAAGCTTTCTTT	CASSTDGRNTEAFF
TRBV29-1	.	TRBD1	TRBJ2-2	TGCAGCGTTCGACAGGGTGGGGACACCGGGGAGCTGTTTTTT	CSVRQGGDTGELFF
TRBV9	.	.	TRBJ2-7	TGTGCCAGCAGCGACACGGGCGAGCAGTACTTC	CASSDTGEQYF
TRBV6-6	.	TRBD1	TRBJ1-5	TGTGCCAGCACCGAACGCACAGGGGCTAGCAATCAGCCCCAGCATTTT	CASTERTGASNQPQHF
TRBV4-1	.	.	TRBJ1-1	TGCGCCAGCAGCCTCACAGGGAGGGACACTGAAGCTTTCTTT	CASSLTGRDTEAFF
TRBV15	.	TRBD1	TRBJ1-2	TGTGCCACCAGCCCTGACAGGGGGTATGGCTACACCTTC	CATSPDRGYGYTF
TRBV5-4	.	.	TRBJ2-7	TGTGCCAGCAGCTTGGCATCAGGGGACTACGAGCAGTACTTC	CASSLASGDYEQYF
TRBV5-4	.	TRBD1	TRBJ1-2	TGTGCCAGCAGCCTGGGTGGGACAGGGGATAACTATGGCTACACCTTC	CASSLGGTGDNYGYTF
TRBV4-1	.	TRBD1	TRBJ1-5	TGCGCCAGCAGTCCGGGACAGGGGGATTATCAGCCCCAGCATTTT	CASSPGQGDYQPQHF
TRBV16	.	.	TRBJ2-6	TGTGCCATAGCACAAAGGGCAGGAGGAGACTCTGGGGCCAACGTCCTGACTTTC	CAIAQRAGGDSGANVLTF
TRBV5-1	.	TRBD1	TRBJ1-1	TGCGCCAGCAGCTTTACAGGGGATAACACTGAAGCTTTCTTT	CASSFTGDNTEAFF
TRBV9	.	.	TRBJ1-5	TGTGCCAGCAGCGCTCATCAGCCCCAGCATTTT	CASSAHQPQHF
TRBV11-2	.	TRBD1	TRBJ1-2	TGTGCCAGCAGCTTAGACCACAGGGGGCCTAACTATGGCTACACCTTC	CASSLDHRGPNYGYTF
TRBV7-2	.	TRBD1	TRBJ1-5	TGTGCCAGCAAGGACAGGGGTAATCAGCCCCAGCATTTT	CASKDRGNQPQHF
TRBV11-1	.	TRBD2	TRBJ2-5	TGTGCCAGCTCTTATCTTTTGGCGGGGGGGCGTGAGACCCAGTACTTC	CASSYLLAGGRETQYF
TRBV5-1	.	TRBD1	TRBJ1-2	TGCGCCAGCAGCTTGGTGTCTGCAGGGGGTTATGGCTACACCTTC	CASSLVSAGGYGYTF
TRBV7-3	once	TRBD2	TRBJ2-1	TGTGCCAGCAGTTATCGCAGCGGGGGGCATAATGAGCAGTTCTTC	CASSYRSGGHNEQFF
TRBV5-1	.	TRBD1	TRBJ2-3	TGCGCCAGCAGCTTAACAGGGGGCTACACAGATACGCAGTATTTT	CASSLTGGYTDTQYF
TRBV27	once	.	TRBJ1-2	TGTGCCAGCGCCACAGCTATTAACTATGGCTACACCTTC	CASATAINYGYTF
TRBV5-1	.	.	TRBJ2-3	TGCGCCAGCAGCGCCGGGACTCAGCCCACAGATACGCAGTATTTT	CASSAGTQPTDTQYF
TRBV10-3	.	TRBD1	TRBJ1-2	TGTGCCATCAGTGAGTCAGGTACAGGGGGCGACTATGGCTACACCTTC	CAISESGTGGDYGYTF
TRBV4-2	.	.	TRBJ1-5	TGTGCCAGCAGCCAAGGGAACAGTCATAGCAATCAGCCCCAGCATTTT	CASSQGNSHSNQPQHF
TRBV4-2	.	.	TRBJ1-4	TGTGCCAGCAGCCAAGATCCCCTCCGTGGCAGGGCCTCAATTAGTGAAAAACTGTTTTTT	CASSQDPLRGRASISEKLFF
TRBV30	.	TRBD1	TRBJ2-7	TGTGCCTGTTTACCGGACAGGGGGCCCCACTACGAGCAGTACTTC	CACLPDRGPHYEQYF